The T cell receptor beta chain under discussion was sequenced for a study of identical twins. Study results and caveats: The more abundant beta clonotypes in cord blood had fewer insertions, and memory repertoires did not show this. With monozygotic twins, out-of-frame TCR alpha sharing exceeded what models estimated.

Each cDNA held unique molecular identifiers, and template switching gave it a universal primer site. TCRdb fed the 5' RACE reads into MiXCR, producing one record per CDR3 protein. The sample comprises around 1.7 million distinct CDR3 sequences, around a third of which are singletons, and about 0.27% rests with the top ten. This clonotype was seen just once. What it recognizes is unknown. Germline trimming cut 1 base from V and 13 bases from J; bases unmatched to any gene: 6. Germline assignment: CDR1 SGHTA and CDR2 FQGNSA. This CDR3 region has 13 residues. Sequences were obtained from cord blood. The genes are TRBV7-2 and TRBJ2-1, with 8 bases lining up with TRBD2. The sequence came from a newborn girl in good health. The CDR3 bases are TGTGCCAGCAGCTTAGTCGGACTAGCCCCTCAGTTCTTC. Translating it yields CASSLVGLAPQFF.